The present entry profiles one T cell receptor beta chain with its context. Antigen specificity is unknown. The CDR3 is made up of 14 amino acids. Germline V lookup: CDR1 MRHNA, CDR2 SNTAGT. V lost 0 bases, J lost 7 bases, and 12 bases lay in between. The entry originates in a study of CD8+ T cells in alopecia areata. The treatment here: oral pan-JAK inhibitor, 5-10 mg twice daily. cDNA serving as the sequencing template came from extracted, reverse transcribed RNA. Produced via immunoSEQ multiplex PCR; TCRdb's table is partial and in-frame only. The profile shows 100,000 to 120,000 clones, roughly 50% of them singletons. Whole-study findings and limits: Tofacitinib delivered significant drops in scalp clonality and in expanded CD8+ clones among the top 100. Whereas mice showed it more clearly, TCR sharing across patients was murkier, possibly because of HLA.

Source: CD4+ T cells sorted from blood, taken at week 24, from a patient treated with tofacitinib. This sequence originates from a human donor with alopecia areata. The V and J genes are TRBV6-4 and TRBJ1-2, with D possibly TRBD1 on 6 matching bases. DNA of the CDR3: TGTGCCAGCAGTGACTCGACGGACAGACGTGGCTACACCTTC. Amino acids: CASSDSTDRRGYTF.